The rows below give T cell receptor beta chains drawn from one sample of a study of cytomegalovirus exposure and HLA in healthy donors. Here immunoSEQ multiplex PCR was the method, and the copy in TCRdb shows in-frame clones only, minus some. The table has over 120,000 clones, around 78% seen once. Source material: PBMCs. These receptors were taken from a woman aged 18-30 years in good health and CMV-seropositive. Both conserved end residues are part of each CDR3. A D gene is named only where the DNA matches it firmly. Clone size appears in some rows only: once, few, many, or a class for an expanded clone.

d_gene: TRBD1
j_gene: TRBJ2-2
abundance: .
v_gene: TRBV6-1
CDR3aa: CASSADRAFTGELFF
CDR3nt: TGTGCCAGCAGTGCCGACAGGGCTTTTACCGGGGAGCTGTTTTTT

d_gene: .
j_gene: TRBJ2-2
abundance: .
v_gene: TRBV27
CDR3aa: CASSLGGSTGELFF
CDR3nt: TGTGCCAGCAGTTTGGGGGGAAGTACCGGGGAGCTGTTTTTT

d_gene: .
j_gene: TRBJ1-1
abundance: .
v_gene: TRBV15
CDR3aa: CATSRRGTEAFF
CDR3nt: TGTGCCACCAGCCGCAGGGGTACTGAAGCTTTCTTT

d_gene: .
j_gene: TRBJ1-6
abundance: .
v_gene: TRBV30
CDR3aa: CAWGESNSYNSPLHF
CDR3nt: TGTGCCTGGGGGGAGTCCAACTCCTATAATTCACCCCTCCACTTT

d_gene: .
j_gene: TRBJ1-1
abundance: few
v_gene: TRBV4-3
CDR3aa: CASSLLRGAEAFF
CDR3nt: TGCGCCAGCAGCCTCCTCCGCGGGGCTGAAGCTTTCTTT

d_gene: .
j_gene: TRBJ1-1
abundance: .
v_gene: TRBV4-2
CDR3aa: CASSPKGGGKVTEAFF
CDR3nt: TGTGCCAGCAGCCCCAAAGGCGGGGGCAAAGTCACTGAAGCTTTCTTT

d_gene: TRBD1
j_gene: TRBJ1-1
abundance: once
v_gene: TRBV6-5
CDR3aa: CASSSVQGEAFF
CDR3nt: TGTGCCAGCAGTTCTGTACAGGGGGAAGCTTTCTTT

d_gene: .
j_gene: TRBJ2-3
abundance: .
v_gene: TRBV27
CDR3aa: CASSPTTDTQYF
CDR3nt: TGTGCCAGCAGTCCGACAACAGATACGCAGTATTTT

d_gene: TRBD2
j_gene: TRBJ2-5
abundance: .
v_gene: TRBV29-1
CDR3aa: CSVTGTSGGQETQYF
CDR3nt: TGCAGCGTGACAGGGACTAGCGGGGGGCAAGAGACCCAGTACTTC

d_gene: TRBD1
j_gene: TRBJ2-7
abundance: .
v_gene: TRBV27
CDR3aa: CASSSPGTGTYEQYF
CDR3nt: TGTGCCAGCAGTTCCCCCGGGACAGGGACCTACGAGCAGTACTTC

d_gene: .
j_gene: TRBJ1-2
abundance: .
v_gene: TRBV28
CDR3aa: CASILTEGHYGYTF
CDR3nt: TGTGCCAGCATCCTAACCGAGGGCCACTATGGCTACACCTTC

d_gene: TRBD1
j_gene: TRBJ2-1
abundance: .
v_gene: TRBV10-1
CDR3aa: CASSESEGGLTPYNEQFF
CDR3nt: TGCGCCAGCAGTGAGTCGGAAGGGGGCTTAACGCCCTACAATGAGCAGTTCTTC

d_gene: .
j_gene: TRBJ2-7
abundance: .
v_gene: TRBV21-1
CDR3aa: CASSKGIRQNYEQYF
CDR3nt: TGTGCCAGCAGCAAAGGGATCAGGCAGAACTACGAGCAGTACTTC

d_gene: .
j_gene: TRBJ1-6
abundance: .
v_gene: TRBV6-5
CDR3aa: CASSYSREESSPLHF
CDR3nt: TGTGCCAGCAGTTACTCTCGGGAGGAGAGTTCACCCCTCCACTTT

d_gene: .
j_gene: TRBJ2-5
abundance: few
v_gene: TRBV7-7
CDR3aa: CASSSGQIQETQYF
CDR3nt: TGTGCCAGCAGCTCCGGACAGATACAAGAGACCCAGTACTTC

d_gene: .
j_gene: TRBJ2-7
abundance: .
v_gene: TRBV18
CDR3aa: CASSVMSSYEQYF
CDR3nt: TGTGCCAGCTCCGTGATGAGCTCCTACGAGCAGTACTTC

d_gene: .
j_gene: TRBJ2-3
abundance: .
v_gene: TRBV7-8
CDR3aa: CASSLGGRLTDTQYF
CDR3nt: TGTGCCAGCAGCTTAGGGGGGCGGTTGACAGATACGCAGTATTTT

d_gene: TRBD2
j_gene: TRBJ2-1
abundance: few
v_gene: TRBV15
CDR3aa: CATSRTSGGDNEQFF
CDR3nt: TGTGCCACCAGCAGAACTAGCGGGGGCGACAATGAGCAGTTCTTC

d_gene: TRBD1
j_gene: TRBJ2-7
abundance: .
v_gene: TRBV5-1
CDR3aa: CASSLAGGNEQYF
CDR3nt: TGCGCCAGCAGCTTGGCAGGGGGTAACGAGCAGTACTTC

d_gene: TRBD1
j_gene: TRBJ2-5
abundance: .
v_gene: TRBV5-1
CDR3aa: CASSITGTGREETQYF
CDR3nt: TGCGCCAGCAGCATTACCGGGACAGGGCGGGAAGAGACCCAGTACTTC

d_gene: TRBD1
j_gene: TRBJ2-5
abundance: .
v_gene: TRBV2
CDR3aa: CASRQLQGKETQYF
CDR3nt: TGTGCCAGCAGACAACTACAGGGGAAAGAGACCCAGTACTTC

d_gene: .
j_gene: TRBJ1-5
abundance: .
v_gene: TRBV28
CDR3aa: CASSPHIGSGNQPQHF
CDR3nt: TGTGCCAGCAGTCCCCACATCGGTTCGGGAAATCAGCCCCAGCATTTT

d_gene: TRBD2
j_gene: TRBJ2-1
abundance: once
v_gene: TRBV7-6
CDR3aa: CASSSLNGTSDREQFF
CDR3nt: TGTGCCAGCAGCTCGCTAAACGGGACTAGCGATCGTGAGCAGTTCTTC

d_gene: TRBD1
j_gene: TRBJ1-2
abundance: .
v_gene: TRBV5-1
CDR3aa: CASSLDPPGQGVYGYTF
CDR3nt: TGCGCCAGCAGCTTAGACCCTCCGGGACAGGGTGTTTATGGCTACACCTTC